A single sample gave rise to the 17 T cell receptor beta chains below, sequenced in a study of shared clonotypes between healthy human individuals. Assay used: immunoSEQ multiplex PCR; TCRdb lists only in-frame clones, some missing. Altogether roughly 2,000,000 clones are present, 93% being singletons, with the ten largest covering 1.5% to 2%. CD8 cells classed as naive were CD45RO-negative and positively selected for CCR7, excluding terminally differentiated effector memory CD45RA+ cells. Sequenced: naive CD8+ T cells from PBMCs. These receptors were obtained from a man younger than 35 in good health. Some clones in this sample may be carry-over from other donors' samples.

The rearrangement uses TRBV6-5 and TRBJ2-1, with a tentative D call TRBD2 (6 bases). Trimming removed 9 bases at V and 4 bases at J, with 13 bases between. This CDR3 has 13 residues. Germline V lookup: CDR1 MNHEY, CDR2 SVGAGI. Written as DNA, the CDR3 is TGTGCCAGTCGACGGGGGATATACAATGAGCAGTTCTTC. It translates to CASRRGIYNEQFF.

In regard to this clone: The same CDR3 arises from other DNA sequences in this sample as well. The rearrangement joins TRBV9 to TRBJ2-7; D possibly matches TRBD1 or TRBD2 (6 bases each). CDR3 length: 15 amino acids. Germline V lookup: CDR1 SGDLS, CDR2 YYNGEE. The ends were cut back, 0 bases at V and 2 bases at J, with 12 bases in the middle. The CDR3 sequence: CASSVGGAGTYEQYF. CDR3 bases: TGTGCCAGCAGCGTAGGGGGGGCCGGGACCTACGAGCAGTACTTC.

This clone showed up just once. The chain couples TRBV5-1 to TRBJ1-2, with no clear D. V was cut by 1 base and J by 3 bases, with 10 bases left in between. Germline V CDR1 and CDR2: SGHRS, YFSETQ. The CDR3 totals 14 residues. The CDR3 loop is CASSLSEIDYGYTF. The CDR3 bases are TGCGCCAGCAGCTTGTCAGAAATTGACTATGGCTACACCTTC. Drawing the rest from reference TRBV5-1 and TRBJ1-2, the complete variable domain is KAGVTQTPRYLIKTRGQQVTLSCSPISGHRSVSWYQQTPGQGLQFLFEYFSETQRNKGNFPGRFSGRQFSNSRSEMNVSTLELGDSALYLCASSLSEIDYGYTFGSGTRLTVV.

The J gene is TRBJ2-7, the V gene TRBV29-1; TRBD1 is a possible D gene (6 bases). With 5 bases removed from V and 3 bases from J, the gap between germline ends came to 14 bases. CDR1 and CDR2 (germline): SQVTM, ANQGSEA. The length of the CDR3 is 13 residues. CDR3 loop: CSVTTDRNYEQYF. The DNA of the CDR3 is TGCAGCGTTACAACGGACAGAAACTACGAGCAGTACTTC.

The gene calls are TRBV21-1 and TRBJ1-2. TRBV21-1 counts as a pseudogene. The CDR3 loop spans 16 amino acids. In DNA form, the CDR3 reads TGTGCCAGCAGCACCCTTTCCGGGGGGTCCCTGGATGGCTACACCTTC. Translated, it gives CASSTLSGGSLDGYTF.

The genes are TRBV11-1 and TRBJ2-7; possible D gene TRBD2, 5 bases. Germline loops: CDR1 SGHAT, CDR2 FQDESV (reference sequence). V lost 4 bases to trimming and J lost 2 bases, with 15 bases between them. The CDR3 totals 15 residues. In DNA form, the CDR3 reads TGTGCCAGCAGCTCGGACTGGGAAGCAGCCTACGAGCAGTACTTC. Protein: CASSSDWEAAYEQYF.

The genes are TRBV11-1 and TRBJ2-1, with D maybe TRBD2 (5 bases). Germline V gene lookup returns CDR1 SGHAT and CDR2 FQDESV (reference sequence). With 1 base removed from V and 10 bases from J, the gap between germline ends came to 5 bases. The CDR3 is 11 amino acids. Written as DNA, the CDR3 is TGTGCCAGCAGCTTAGGGGAGGAGCAGTTCTTC. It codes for CASSLGEEQFF.

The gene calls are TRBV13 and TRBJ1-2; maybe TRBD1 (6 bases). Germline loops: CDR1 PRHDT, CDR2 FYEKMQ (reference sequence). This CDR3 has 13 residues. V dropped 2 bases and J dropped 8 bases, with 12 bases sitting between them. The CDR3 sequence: CASSLTGGDGYTF. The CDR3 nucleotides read TGTGCCAGCAGCTTAACGGGGGGCGACGGCTACACCTTC.

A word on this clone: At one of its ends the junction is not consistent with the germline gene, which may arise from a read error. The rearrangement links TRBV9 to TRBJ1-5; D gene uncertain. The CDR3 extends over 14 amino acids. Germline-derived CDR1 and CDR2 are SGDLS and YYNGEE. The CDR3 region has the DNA TGTGTCAGCAGCGACGGTGGGAGCAATCAGCCCCAGCATTTT. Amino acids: CVSSDGGSNQPQHF.

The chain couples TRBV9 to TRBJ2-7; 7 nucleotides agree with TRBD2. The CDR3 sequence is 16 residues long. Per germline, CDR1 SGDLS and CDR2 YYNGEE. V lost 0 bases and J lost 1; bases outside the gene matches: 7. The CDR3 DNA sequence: TGTGCCAGCAGCGTAGGACGGGACTACCCTTCCTACGAGCAGTACTTC. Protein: CASSVGRDYPSYEQYF.

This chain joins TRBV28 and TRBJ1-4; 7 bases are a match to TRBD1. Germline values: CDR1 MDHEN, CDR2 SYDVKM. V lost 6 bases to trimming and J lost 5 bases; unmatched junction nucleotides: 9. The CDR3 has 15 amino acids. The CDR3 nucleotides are TGTGCCAGCAGGGGCCTCCGACAGGGAAATGAAAAACTGTTTTTT. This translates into CASRGLRQGNEKLFF.

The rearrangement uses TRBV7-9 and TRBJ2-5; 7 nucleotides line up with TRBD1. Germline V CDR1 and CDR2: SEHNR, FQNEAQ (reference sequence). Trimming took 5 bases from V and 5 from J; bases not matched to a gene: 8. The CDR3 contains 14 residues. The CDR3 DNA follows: TGTGCCAGCAGCCGGATGACAGGGACGGAGACCCAGTACTTC. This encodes CASSRMTGTETQYF.

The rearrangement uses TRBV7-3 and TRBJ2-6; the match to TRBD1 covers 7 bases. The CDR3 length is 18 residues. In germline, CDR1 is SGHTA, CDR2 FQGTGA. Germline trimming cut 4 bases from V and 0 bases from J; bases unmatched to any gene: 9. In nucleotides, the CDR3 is TGTGCCAGCAGCTCAGGCCGGGACAGCTACTCTGGGGCCAACGTCCTGACTTTC. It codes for CASSSGRDSYSGANVLTF.

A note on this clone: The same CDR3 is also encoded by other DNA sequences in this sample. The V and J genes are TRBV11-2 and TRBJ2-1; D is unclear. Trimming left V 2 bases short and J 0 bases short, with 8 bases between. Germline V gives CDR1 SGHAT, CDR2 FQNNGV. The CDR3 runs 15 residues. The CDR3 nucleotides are TGTGCCAGCAGCTTATTAAGGAGCTCCTACAATGAGCAGTTCTTC. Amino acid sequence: CASSLLRSSYNEQFF.

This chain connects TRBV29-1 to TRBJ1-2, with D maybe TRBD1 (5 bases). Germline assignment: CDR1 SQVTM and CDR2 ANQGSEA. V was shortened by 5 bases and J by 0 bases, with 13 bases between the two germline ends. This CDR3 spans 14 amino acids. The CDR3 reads CSVSGGTTNYGYTF. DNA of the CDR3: TGCAGCGTTTCTGGGGGTACCACTAACTATGGCTACACCTTC. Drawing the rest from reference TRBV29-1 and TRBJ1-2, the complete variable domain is SAVISQKPSRDICQRGTSLTIQCQVDSQVTMMFWYRQQPGQSLTLIATANQGSEATYESGFVIDKFPISRPNLTFSTLTVSNMSPEDSSIYLCSVSGGTTNYGYTFGSGTRLTVV.

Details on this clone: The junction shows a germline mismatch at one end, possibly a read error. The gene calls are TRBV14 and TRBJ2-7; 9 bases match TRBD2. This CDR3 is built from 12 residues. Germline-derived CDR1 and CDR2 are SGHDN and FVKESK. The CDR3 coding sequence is TGTGCCAGCAGCCCGGGGACTAGCCTGAAGAACTTC. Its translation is CASSPGTSLKNF. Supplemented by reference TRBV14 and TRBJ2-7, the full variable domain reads EAGVTQFPSHSVIEKGQTVTLRCDPISGHDNLYWYRRVMGKEIKFLLHFVKESKQDESGMPNNRFLAERTGGTYSTLKVQPAELEDSGVYFCASSPGTSLKNFGPGTRLTVT.

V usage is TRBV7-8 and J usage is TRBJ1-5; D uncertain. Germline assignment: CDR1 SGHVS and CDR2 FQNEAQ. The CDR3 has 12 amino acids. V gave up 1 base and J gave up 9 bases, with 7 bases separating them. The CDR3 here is CASSLVTWPQHF. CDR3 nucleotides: TGTGCCAGCAGCTTAGTGACCTGGCCCCAGCATTTT.